This is a list of T cell receptor beta chains from one sample in a study of blood T cell repertoires in COVID-19. TCRdb's copy holds only in-frame clones and misses some; the assay was immunoSEQ multiplex PCR. The sample holds 200,000 to 250,000 clones, around 89% seen once. Source material: PBMCs or T cells enriched from blood (not recorded which). All receptors derive from a woman aged 30 to 39 who had recovered from COVID-19. The CDR3 runs from the conserved cysteine through the conserved F or W. D genes are given only for firm matches. Clone size, where shown, is once, few, many, or a class for clones that have expanded.

clone size,J gene,V gene,D gene,CDR3 protein,CDR3 DNA
NA,TRBJ1-1,TRBV5-4,TRBD1,CASSQDQGGNTEAFF,TGTGCCAGCAGCCAAGATCAGGGGGGAAACACTGAAGCTTTCTTT
NA,TRBJ1-2,TRBV24-1,TRBD1,CATSGRQGGGYTF,TGTGCCACCAGTGGTCGACAGGGTGGTGGCTACACCTTC
few,TRBJ1-1,TRBV4-1,NA,CASSHPVMATEAFF,TGCGCCAGCAGCCACCCTGTCATGGCAACTGAAGCTTTCTTT
NA,TRBJ2-5,TRBV4-3,TRBD2,CASSQKRRGGQETQYF,TGCGCCAGCAGCCAAAAGCGGCGGGGGGGGCAAGAGACCCAGTACTTC
NA,TRBJ1-1,TRBV2,NA,CASSVGGLNTEAFF,TGTGCCAGCAGCGTGGGGGGGCTGAACACTGAAGCTTTCTTT
NA,TRBJ1-1,TRBV5-1,TRBD1,CASSLSGQGALGTEAFF,TGCGCCAGCAGCTTATCCGGACAGGGGGCTTTGGGCACTGAAGCTTTCTTT
NA,TRBJ1-1,TRBV4-3,NA,CASSRGGHLNTEAFF,TGCGCCAGCAGCCGAGGGGGACACCTGAACACTGAAGCTTTCTTT
once,TRBJ1-1,TRBV7-9,NA,CASSLLSYTEAFF,TGTGCCAGCAGCTTACTGAGTTACACTGAAGCTTTCTTT
NA,TRBJ1-5,TRBV9,TRBD1,CASSFGQGGEPQHF,TGTGCCAGCAGCTTCGGACAGGGGGGTGAGCCCCAGCATTTT
NA,TRBJ2-7,TRBV7-2,TRBD2,CASNLGTSGYEQYF,TGTGCCAGCAACCTCGGGACTAGCGGCTACGAGCAGTACTTC
NA,TRBJ1-1,TRBV4-1,NA,CASSQGSGVNTEAFF,TGCGCCAGCAGCCAAGGTTCAGGGGTGAACACTGAAGCTTTCTTT
NA,TRBJ2-2,TRBV18,NA,CASSPLRGDTNTGELFF,TGTGCCAGCTCACCGCTCCGTGGGGACACGAACACCGGGGAGCTGTTTTTT
few,TRBJ1-1,TRBV6-5,NA,CASSYSPARSEAFF,TGTGCCAGCAGTTACTCGCCTGCTAGGTCTGAAGCTTTCTTT
NA,TRBJ2-3,TRBV4-3,TRBD2,CASSQRGAPDTQYF,TGCGCCAGCAGCCAGCGGGGGGCTCCAGATACGCAGTATTTT
NA,TRBJ2-1,TRBV6-4,NA,CASSDRPGLFNEQFF,TGTGCCAGCAGTGACCGCCCGGGGTTATTCAATGAGCAGTTCTTC
NA,TRBJ2-3,TRBV7-2,NA,CASRSRVVDTQYF,TGTGCCAGCAGATCCAGGGTGGTGGATACGCAGTATTTT
NA,TRBJ1-6,TRBV12-3/TRBV12-4,NA,CASSKQGSPLHF,TGTGCCAGCAGCAAACAGGGATCACCCCTCCACTTT
NA,TRBJ2-1,TRBV6-5,TRBD1,CASSKLTGGNEQFF,TGTGCCAGCAGTAAACTGACAGGGGGCAATGAGCAGTTCTTC
NA,TRBJ1-4,TRBV4-3,TRBD1,CASSQGTGFNEKLFF,TGCGCCAGCAGCCAAGGGACAGGGTTTAATGAAAAACTGTTTTTT
NA,TRBJ2-2,TRBV4-3,NA,CASSLGQPNTGELFF,TGCGCCAGCAGCCTCGGACAGCCGAACACCGGGGAGCTGTTTTTT
NA,TRBJ1-1,TRBV3-1/TRBV3-2,NA,CASSSSRDTEAFF,TGTGCCAGCAGCTCCAGCCGGGACACTGAAGCTTTCTTT
NA,TRBJ1-4,TRBV25-1,TRBD1,CASSEWTGANEKLFF,TGTGCCAGCAGTGAATGGACAGGGGCTAATGAAAAACTGTTTTTT
NA,TRBJ1-4,TRBV18,TRBD1,CASSSGGTNEKLFF,TGTGCCAGCTCGTCAGGGGGAACTAATGAAAAACTGTTTTTT
NA,TRBJ1-2,TRBV9,NA,CASSDLRAGGRYGYTF,TGTGCCAGCAGCGATCTCAGGGCAGGCGGGAGGTATGGCTACACCTTC
NA,TRBJ1-2,TRBV7-2,NA,CASRNTGSYGYTF,TGTGCCAGCAGGAATACAGGATCCTATGGCTACACCTTC
NA,TRBJ1-2,TRBV7-9,TRBD1,CASSSWTGKDGYTF,TGTGCCAGCAGCTCCTGGACAGGGAAGGATGGCTACACCTTC
NA,TRBJ1-2,TRBV4-2,NA,CASSQDRVRNYGYTF,TGTGCCAGCAGCCAAGATCGGGTCAGAAATTATGGCTACACCTTC
NA,TRBJ2-7,TRBV7-9,NA,CASSLIIPGVAYEQYF,TGTGCCAGCAGCTTAATAATTCCAGGGGTGGCCTACGAGCAGTACTTC
NA,TRBJ1-3,TRBV19,TRBD1,CASSPLGTDSGNTIYF,TGTGCCAGTAGTCCCCTAGGGACAGACTCTGGAAACACCATATATTTT
once,TRBJ1-2,TRBV18,TRBD1,CASSRVRTGSPFGYTF,TGTGCCAGCTCACGAGTTCGGACAGGGTCCCCCTTCGGCTACACCTTC
NA,TRBJ1-2,TRBV7-2,TRBD1,CASSFDRGLGYTF,TGTGCCAGCAGCTTTGACAGGGGGCTTGGCTACACCTTC
once,TRBJ2-1,TRBV15,NA,CATSSPPDNLQFF,TGTGCCACCAGCAGTCCCCCCGACAATTTGCAGTTCTTC
NA,TRBJ1-5,TRBV5-5,NA,CASSLGGGNQPQHF,TGTGCCAGCAGCTTGGGCGGAGGCAATCAGCCCCAGCATTTT
NA,TRBJ1-2,TRBV27,NA,CASSFTLGAQNYGYTF,TGTGCCAGCAGTTTCACCCTGGGGGCCCAGAACTATGGCTACACCTTC